These 13 T cell receptor beta chains were all obtained from the same sample, sequenced in a study of blood T cell repertoires in COVID-19. Method: immunoSEQ multiplex PCR; TCRdb's copy keeps in-frame clones and lacks some. The sample contains 490,000 or so clones, around 85% of which appear only once. The sample comprised PBMCs or T cells enriched from blood (not recorded which). These receptor sequences come from a woman aged 55-70 years who had recovered from COVID-19.

This clone has a handful of counts. The chain uses TRBV9 and TRBJ1-4, with D perhaps TRBD1 (6 bases). This CDR3 spans 16 amino acids. The V and J ends lost 3 bases and 3 bases respectively, with 15 bases between them. Germline V gene lookup returns CDR1 SGDLS and CDR2 YYNGEE. The CDR3 region has the DNA TGTGCCAGCAGCGGACAGCACAGGGTACCTAATGAAAAACTGTTTTTT. It is translated as CASSGQHRVPNEKLFF.

This chain connects TRBV3-1 (or the pseudogene TRBV3-2) to TRBJ1-1; unclear D gene. The CDR3 spans 13 residues. Germline V gene lookup returns CDR1 LGHDT and CDR2 YNNKEL (reference sequence). Trimming removed 1 base from V and 8 bases from J, with 11 bases in between. The CDR3 protein is CASSQVTGGEAFF. CDR3 sequence (DNA): TGTGCCAGCAGCCAAGTAACCGGCGGCGAAGCTTTCTTT.

About this clone itself: The sample holds other DNA sequences that translate to the same CDR3. The J gene is TRBJ1-2, the V gene TRBV2, with TRBD1 identical over 10 bases. The CDR3 spans 14 residues. J lost 3 bases, V lost 6 bases, and 4 bases had no gene match. Germline lookup yields CDR1 SNHLY and CDR2 FYNNEI. Here the CDR3 reads CASSRQGADYGYTF. For the CDR3, the DNA is TGTGCCAGCAGCCGACAGGGGGCCGACTATGGCTACACCTTC. The variable domain in full, completed from reference TRBV2 and TRBJ1-2, reads EPEVTQTPSHQVTQMGQEVILRCVPISNHLYFYWYRQILGQKVEFLVSFYNNEISEKSEIFDDQFSVERPDGSNFTLKIRSTKLEDSAMYFCASSRQGADYGYTFGSGTRLTVV.

The chain uses TRBV4-1 and TRBJ1-2, with D perhaps matching TRBD1 (5 bases). The CDR3 loop spans 16 amino acids. Germline V gene sequence: CDR1 MGHRA, CDR2 YSYEKL. Trimming cost V 0 bases and J 4 bases, with 15 bases left between them. In DNA form, the CDR3 reads TGCGCCAGCAGCCAAGAGAGGTCAGGGCCCCTCTATGGCTACACCTTC. Protein sequence: CASSQERSGPLYGYTF.

This clone has a single count. The J gene is TRBJ2-1, the V gene TRBV4-1; 8 bases are a match to TRBD1. The CDR3 is 15 residues long. The ends lost 5 bases at V and 1 base at J; junction bases unmatched: 4. Germline assignment: CDR1 MGHRA and CDR2 YSYEKL. The DNA for the CDR3 is TGCGCCAGCAGCTTTCAGGGGGCATCCTACAATGAGCAGTTCTTC. It encodes CASSFQGASYNEQFF.

The rearrangement joins TRBV7-2 to TRBJ1-5; D is ambiguous. Deletions cut 4 bases from V and 6 bases from J, with 13 bases between. Germline values: CDR1 SGHTA, CDR2 FQGNSA. The length of the CDR3 is 14 residues. CDR3 residues: CASSSGETTQPQHF. CDR3 in DNA: TGTGCCAGCAGCTCCGGGGAGACCACTCAGCCCCAGCATTTT.

This clone appeared a single time. The chain recombines TRBV5-1 with TRBJ2-3; D gene ambiguous. This CDR3 comprises 13 residues. From germline, CDR1 is SGHRS and CDR2 YFSETQ. V was pared by 0 bases and J by 5 bases, with 7 bases between. The CDR3 is CASSLGWQDTQYF. The CDR3 DNA reads TGCGCCAGCAGCTTGGGGTGGCAAGATACGCAGTATTTT. The variable domain in full, completed from reference TRBV5-1 and TRBJ2-3, reads KAGVTQTPRYLIKTRGQQVTLSCSPISGHRSVSWYQQTPGQGLQFLFEYFSETQRNKGNFPGRFSGRQFSNSRSEMNVSTLELGDSALYLCASSLGWQDTQYFGPGTRLTVL.

J is TRBJ2-5 and V is TRBV7-2; TRBD1 is a possible D gene (5 bases). Germline CDR1 and CDR2: SGHTA and FQGNSA. There are 15 residues in the CDR3. V lost 1 base and J lost 2, with 11 bases in between. The CDR3 reads CASSLGRGRQETQYF. The CDR3, as DNA: TGTGCCAGCAGCTTAGGAAGGGGCCGTCAAGAGACCCAGTACTTC.

V and J are TRBV18 and TRBJ1-5; 7 bases map to TRBD1. CDR1 is KGHSH, CDR2 LQKENI, per germline. J was trimmed by 0 bases and V by 3 bases; bases with no gene match: 2. The CDR3 has 15 amino acids. CDR3 coding DNA: TGTGCCAGCTCACCGGGACAGACTAGCAATCAGCCCCAGCATTTT. It specifies CASSPGQTSNQPQHF.

The V call is TRBV3-1 (or the pseudogene TRBV3-2), the J call TRBJ1-4, with no clear D. The CDR3 sequence is 13 residues long. Germline CDR1 reads LGHDT; CDR2 reads YNNKEL (reference sequence). V lost 1 base and J 7 bases, leaving 7 bases between the germline ends. This chain's CDR3 is CASSQGLGEKLFF. The CDR3 DNA reads TGTGCCAGCAGCCAAGGACTTGGTGAAAAACTGTTTTTT.

V gene TRBV3-1 (or the pseudogene TRBV3-2) combines with J gene TRBJ2-5, with TRBD2 matching over 10 bases. V gave up 0 bases and J gave up 3 bases; unmatched junction bases: 16. This CDR3 contains 20 residues. From germline, CDR1 is LGHDT and CDR2 YNNKEL (reference sequence). CDR3 DNA sequence: TGTGCCAGCAGCCAAGATCGGAGCAGAGCGGGGGGGCATCAAAAAGAGACCCAGTACTTC. Protein: CASSQDRSRAGGHQKETQYF.

This chain uses TRBV9 with TRBJ1-1; 8 bases agree with TRBD1. Germline CDR1 SGDLS, CDR2 YYNGEE. The ends lost 3 bases at V and 8 bases at J; junction bases unmatched: 3. This CDR3 spans 12 amino acids. CDR3 sequence: CASSAHRGEAFF. In DNA form, the CDR3 reads TGTGCCAGCAGCGCCCACAGGGGGGAAGCTTTCTTT.

The chain combines TRBV5-1 with TRBJ1-1; tentatively, D is TRBD1 (6 bases). This CDR3 is built from 13 residues. Trimming stripped 3 bases from V and 5 bases from J, with 11 bases between. Germline V gene data show CDR1 as SGHRS and CDR2 as YFSETQ. The CDR3 DNA sequence: TGCGCCAGCAGCTCGGACAGTCGGACTGAAGCTTTCTTT. Translation: CASSSDSRTEAFF.